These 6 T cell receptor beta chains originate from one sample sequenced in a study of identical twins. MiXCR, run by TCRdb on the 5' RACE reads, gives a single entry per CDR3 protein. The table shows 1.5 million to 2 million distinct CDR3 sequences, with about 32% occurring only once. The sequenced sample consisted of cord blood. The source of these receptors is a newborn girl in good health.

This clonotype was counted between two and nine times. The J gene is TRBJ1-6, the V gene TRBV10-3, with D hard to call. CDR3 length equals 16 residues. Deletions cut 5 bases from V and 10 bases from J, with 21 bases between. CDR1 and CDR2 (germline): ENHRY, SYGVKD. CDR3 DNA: TGTGCCATCAGTCCCACCTTTTGGGATAAGGTGTCACCCCTCCACTTT. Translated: CAISPTFWDKVSPLHF.

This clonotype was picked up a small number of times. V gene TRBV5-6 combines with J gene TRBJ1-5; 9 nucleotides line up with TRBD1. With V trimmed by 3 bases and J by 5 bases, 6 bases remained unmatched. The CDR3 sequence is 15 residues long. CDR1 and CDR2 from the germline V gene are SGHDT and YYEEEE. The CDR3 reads CASSWGTGRDQPQHF. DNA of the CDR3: TGTGCCAGCAGCTGGGGGACAGGGAGAGATCAGCCCCAGCATTTT.

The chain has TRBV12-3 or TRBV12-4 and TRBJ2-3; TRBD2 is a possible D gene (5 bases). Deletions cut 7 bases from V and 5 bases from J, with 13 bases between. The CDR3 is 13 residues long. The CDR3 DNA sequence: TGTGCCAGCACCCGGACTTACCTAGATACGCAGTATTTT. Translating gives CASTRTYLDTQYF.

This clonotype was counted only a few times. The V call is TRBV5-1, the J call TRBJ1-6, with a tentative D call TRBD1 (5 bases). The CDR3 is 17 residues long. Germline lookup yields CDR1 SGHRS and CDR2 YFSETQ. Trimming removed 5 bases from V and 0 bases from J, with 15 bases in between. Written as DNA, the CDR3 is TGCGCCAGCAGACGCGACAGCTTTAGCTCCTATAATTCACCCCTCCACTTT. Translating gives CASRRDSFSSYNSPLHF. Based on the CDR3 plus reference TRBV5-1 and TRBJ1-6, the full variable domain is KAGVTQTPRYLIKTRGQQVTLSCSPISGHRSVSWYQQTPGQGLQFLFEYFSETQRNKGNFPGRFSGRQFSNSRSEMNVSTLELGDSALYLCASRRDSFSSYNSPLHFGNGTRLTVT.

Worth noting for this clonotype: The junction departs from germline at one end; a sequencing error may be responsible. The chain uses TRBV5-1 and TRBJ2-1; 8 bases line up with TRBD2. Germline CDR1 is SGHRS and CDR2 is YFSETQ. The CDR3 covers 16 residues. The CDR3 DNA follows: TGCGCCTGCAGCCGCATGCTGAGGACTAGCAACGATGAGCAGTTCTTC. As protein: CACSRMLRTSNDEQFF.

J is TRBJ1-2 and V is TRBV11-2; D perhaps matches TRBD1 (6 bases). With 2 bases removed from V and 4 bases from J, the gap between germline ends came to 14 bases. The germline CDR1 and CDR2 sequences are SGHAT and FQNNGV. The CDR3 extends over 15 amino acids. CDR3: CASSLYRDPFYGYTF. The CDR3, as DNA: TGTGCCAGCAGCTTATACAGGGACCCCTTCTATGGCTACACCTTC. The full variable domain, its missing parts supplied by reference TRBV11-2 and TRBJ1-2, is EAGVAQSPRYKIIEKRQSVAFWCNPISGHATLYWYQQILGQGPKLLIQFQNNGVVDDSQLPKDRFSAERLKGVDSTLKIQPAKLEDSAVYLCASSLYRDPFYGYTFGSGTRLTVV.